These 30 T cell receptor beta chains came from one sample sequenced in a study of blood T cell repertoires in COVID-19. Assay used: immunoSEQ multiplex PCR; TCRdb lists only in-frame clones, some missing. The table lists around 200,000 clones, about 85% of them singletons. The sample consisted of peripheral blood. These receptors came from a woman of 80 years or more with acute or convalescent COVID-19.

V gene TRBV7-9 combines with J gene TRBJ1-1; TRBD1 matches 12 bases. The CDR3 totals 15 residues. V was pared by 3 bases and J by 11 bases, with 10 bases of the junction left unmatched. Germline lookup yields CDR1 SEHNR and CDR2 FQNEAQ (reference sequence). In nucleotides, the CDR3 is TGTGCCAGCAGCTTGGCCGGGACAGGGGGCATGGACGCTTTCTTT. This translates into CASSLAGTGGMDAFF.

The chain joins TRBV19 to TRBJ1-6; 7 positions match TRBD1. This CDR3 has 18 residues. The ends lost 4 bases at V and 7 bases at J; junction bases unmatched: 16. Looked up from germline, CDR1 is LNHDA and CDR2 is SQIVND (reference sequence). Here the CDR3 reads CASSTTGVAGWSNSPLHF. CDR3 DNA sequence: TGTGCCAGTAGTACAACAGGGGTGGCGGGATGGAGCAATTCACCCCTCCACTTT.

The genes are TRBV6-5 and TRBJ2-3; the D gene is possibly TRBD1 (6 bases). The V end was cut by 5 bases, the J end by 3 bases, with 15 bases between. The CDR3 loop spans 15 amino acids. Germline loops: CDR1 MNHEY, CDR2 SVGAGI. The CDR3 loop reads CASSPSGHSTDTQYF. CDR3 bases: TGTGCCAGCAGTCCTTCGGGACATTCGACAGATACGCAGTATTTT.

The V call is TRBV6-5, the J call TRBJ2-7; TRBD2 is a possible D gene (5 bases). Trimming stripped 4 bases from V and 7 bases from J, with 20 bases between. Germline-derived CDR1 and CDR2 are MNHEY and SVGAGI. This CDR3 contains 15 residues. This CDR3 is CASSSPGTVTGEQYF. CDR3 coding DNA: TGTGCCAGCAGTTCACCGGGAACAGTAACGGGAGAGCAGTACTTC.

This clone was detected only a few times. The chain uses TRBV7-6 and TRBJ2-7; 8 nucleotides align to TRBD2. The germline gives CDR1 SGHVS, CDR2 FNYEAQ. CDR3 length: 16 residues. The junction had 9 bases not matched to a gene; V was cut back by 3 bases and J by 2 bases. CDR3: CASSLGVPGLAYEQYF. The CDR3 DNA sequence: TGTGCCAGCAGCTTGGGGGTGCCGGGACTAGCCTACGAGCAGTACTTC.

The rearrangement uses TRBV6-5 and TRBJ1-2, with D unclear. The V end was cut by 7 bases, the J end by 8 bases, with 14 bases between. Germline loops: CDR1 MNHEY, CDR2 SVGAGI. The CDR3 has 12 residues. The CDR3 sequence: CASTWAQVGYTF. The DNA for the CDR3 is TGTGCCAGCACTTGGGCCCAAGTAGGCTACACCTTC.

The chain links TRBV11-2 to TRBJ2-5; a weak D match, TRBD1 (6 bases). The CDR3 is made up of 15 amino acids. Germline V gives CDR1 SGHAT, CDR2 FQNNGV. V lost 0 bases, J lost 5 bases, and 13 bases lay in between. DNA for the CDR3: TGTGCCAGCAGCTTAGATTCCCGCAGGGGTGAGACCCAGTACTTC. This sequence encodes CASSLDSRRGETQYF.

The chain carries TRBV30 and TRBJ1-3; D is perhaps TRBD1 (5 bases). Germline V gene sequence: CDR1 GTSNPN, CDR2 SVGIG (reference sequence). V was trimmed by 5 bases and J by 0 bases, leaving 17 bases between them. This CDR3 has 16 amino acids. The CDR3 DNA is TGTGCCTGGGATTTTGTAACAGGCATCTCTGGAAACACCATATATTTT. Its translation is CAWDFVTGISGNTIYF.

This chain links TRBV7-8 with TRBJ2-1, with a possible D match to TRBD2 (6 bases). The CDR3 runs to 18 residues. Germline V gene data show CDR1 as SGHVS and CDR2 as FQNEAQ. V was shortened by 1 base and J by 0 bases, with 16 bases between the two germline ends. CDR3 in DNA: TGTGCCAGCAGCTTAGTTGGGGGAGGTATGGCCTCCTACAATGAGCAGTTCTTC. It is translated as CASSLVGGGMASYNEQFF.

The V and J genes are TRBV5-5 and TRBJ2-3, with D hard to call. Germline assignment: CDR1 SGHKS and CDR2 YYEKEE (reference sequence). The V end was cut by 0 bases, the J end by 0 bases, with 11 bases between. The CDR3 sequence is 16 residues long. The CDR3 DNA follows: TGTGCCAGCAGCTTGGCCCTGCCGACTAGCACAGATACGCAGTATTTT. Encoded protein: CASSLALPTSTDTQYF. Looking up the rest from reference TRBV5-5 and TRBJ2-3 gives the full variable domain: DAGVTQSPTHLIKTRGQQVTLRCSPISGHKSVSWYQQVLGQGPQFIFQYYEKEERGRGNFPDRFSARQFPNYSSELNVNALLLGDSALYLCASSLALPTSTDTQYFGPGTRLTVL.

The DNA of the CDR3 is TGTGCCAGCAGTGCAGAGGGGGTGAACAATCAGCCCCAGCATTTT. Amino acid sequence: CASSAEGVNNQPQHF. This sequence joins TRBV2 and TRBJ1-5; weak D call: TRBD1 (6 bases). Trimming cost V 4 bases and J 3 bases, with 13 bases left between them. CDR1 is SNHLY, CDR2 FYNNEI, per germline. The CDR3 runs 15 residues.

The chain employs TRBV10-1 and TRBJ1-1; D possibly corresponds to TRBD1 (5 bases). This CDR3 region has 13 residues. V was trimmed by 4 bases and J by 1 base, leaving 7 bases between them. The germline CDR1 and CDR2 sequences are WNHNN and SYGVQD (reference sequence). The CDR3 region is CASSADRNTEAFF. The CDR3 region has the DNA TGCGCCAGCAGTGCCGACAGGAACACTGAAGCTTTCTTT.

DNA for the CDR3: TGTGCCAGCAGGGCCGGGACTAGCGGGAGGGCAGATACGCAGTATTTT. Encoded protein: CASRAGTSGRADTQYF. The rearrangement joins TRBV7-3 to TRBJ2-3; 16 positions match TRBD2. The V segment lost 6 bases and the J segment 4 bases; nucleotides outside the gene matches: 4. The germline CDR1 and CDR2 sequences are SGHTA and FQGTGA. The CDR3 runs 16 residues.

The chain combines TRBV27 with TRBJ2-7, with D possibly matching TRBD1 (6 bases). CDR3 size: 13 residues. Germline CDR1 and CDR2: MNHEY and SMNVEV (reference sequence). V was shortened by 6 bases and J by 0 bases, with 9 bases between the two germline ends. CDR3 residues: CASSKDSSYEQYF. Here the CDR3 DNA reads TGTGCCAGCAGCAAGGACAGCTCCTACGAGCAGTACTTC.

This chain links TRBV4-1 with TRBJ1-5, with TRBD1 as a possible D gene (5 bases). CDR3 length: 18 residues. In germline, CDR1 is MGHRA, CDR2 YSYEKL. The V gene lost 0 bases and the J gene lost 1 base, with 16 bases spanning the gap. The CDR3 is CASSQDKGSGGSNQPQHF. The CDR3 DNA follows: TGCGCCAGCAGCCAAGATAAGGGTTCCGGGGGAAGCAATCAGCCCCAGCATTTT.

V is TRBV5-1 and J is TRBJ1-2; TRBD1 agrees at 9 bases. V lost 2 bases and J lost 2; bases outside the gene matches: 4. The CDR3 loop spans 15 amino acids. Germline loops: CDR1 SGHRS, CDR2 YFSETQ. The CDR3 reads CASSFTGTGNYGYTF. CDR3 coding DNA: TGCGCCAGCAGCTTTACCGGGACAGGGAACTATGGCTACACCTTC.

The chain employs TRBV18 and TRBJ2-2, with D possibly matching TRBD2 (6 bases). From germline, CDR1 is KGHSH and CDR2 LQKENI. CDR3 size: 15 residues. V lost 0 bases, J lost 7 bases, and 12 bases lay in between. CDR3 DNA: TGTGCCAGCTCACCACCGATGTTCGGGGGCGGGGAGCTGTTTTTT. It yields the protein CASSPPMFGGGELFF.

This chain uses TRBV4-3 with TRBJ2-1, with 14 bases fitting TRBD2. Germline V gene sequence: CDR1 LGHNA, CDR2 YSLEER. This CDR3 spans 16 amino acids. Unmatched junction bases numbered 8, after V lost 3 bases and J lost 10 bases. The CDR3, as DNA: TGCGCCAGCAGCCAGACTAGCGGGGGGGCCCACGGGGAGCAGTTCTTC. Residues: CASSQTSGGAHGEQFF.

The J gene is TRBJ2-2, the V gene TRBV7-9, with 7 positions matching TRBD2. Germline lookup yields CDR1 SEHNR and CDR2 FQNEAQ (reference sequence). V shed 7 bases, J shed 4 bases, and the junction held 9 bases outside the gene matches. The CDR3 spans 15 residues. The chain's CDR3 is CASTIAGDRTGELFF. The CDR3 DNA sequence: TGTGCCAGCACCATCGCGGGGGATCGCACCGGGGAGCTGTTTTTT. Together with reference TRBV7-9 and TRBJ2-2, the CDR3 gives the full variable domain: DTGVSQNPRHKITKRGQNVTFRCDPISEHNRLYWYRQTLGQGPEFLTYFQNEAQLEKSRLLSDRFSAERPKGSFSTLEIQRTEQGDSAMYLCASTIAGDRTGELFFGEGSRLTVL.

This clone was recorded a few times. The CDR3 loop reads CASSNGGARNSPLHF. The CDR3 DNA reads as TGTGCCAGCAGTAACGGGGGTGCAAGGAATTCACCCCTCCACTTT. The rearrangement links TRBV3-1 (or the pseudogene TRBV3-2) to TRBJ1-6; D possibly corresponds to TRBD1 (5 bases). This CDR3 contains 15 residues. Germline values: CDR1 LGHDT, CDR2 YNNKEL (reference sequence). With 6 bases removed from V and 7 bases from J, the gap between germline ends came to 16 bases.

The V and J genes are TRBV13 and TRBJ2-7; TRBD2 matches at 11 bases. The CDR3 loop spans 14 amino acids. The germline gives CDR1 PRHDT, CDR2 FYEKMQ (reference sequence). V shed 4 bases and J 4 bases; nucleotides not matched to a gene: 3. CDR3 sequence: CASSSGTSGYEQYF. The DNA of the CDR3 is TGTGCCAGCAGCTCCGGGACTAGCGGTTACGAGCAGTACTTC.

This chain uses TRBV24-1 with TRBJ2-1, with 14 bases lining up with TRBD2. The CDR3 loop spans 20 amino acids. V gave up 5 bases and J gave up 4 bases; unmatched junction bases: 15. The germline V gene encodes CDR1 KGHDR and CDR2 SFDVKD. CDR3 in DNA: TGTGCCACCAGTGCGGGGGGACTAGCGGGAGTTAGTATGAGATACAATGAGCAGTTCTTC. It translates to CATSAGGLAGVSMRYNEQFF.

In the case of this clone: At the DNA level, this CDR3 is encoded by other sequences in the same sample as well. The gene calls are TRBV9 and TRBJ2-2; no reliable D call. The germline V and J ends were trimmed by 1 base and 6 bases, with 7 bases remaining between them. The CDR3 sequence is 13 residues long. Germline lookup yields CDR1 SGDLS and CDR2 YYNGEE. CDR3 sequence (DNA): TGTGCCAGCAGCGTAAGTGGAGCCGGGGAGCTGTTTTTT. Protein sequence: CASSVSGAGELFF.

This chain links TRBV5-4 with TRBJ1-5, with 7 bases matching TRBD1. With V trimmed by 4 bases and J by 2 bases, 12 bases remained unmatched. The CDR3 length is 17 residues. Germline loops: CDR1 SGHNT, CDR2 YYREEE (reference sequence). This CDR3 is CASSLGPGTDRNQPQHF. CDR3 nucleotides: TGTGCCAGCAGCCTTGGCCCCGGGACAGACCGCAATCAGCCCCAGCATTTT.

V is TRBV3-1 (or the pseudogene TRBV3-2) and J is TRBJ1-2; D gene unclear. The CDR3 runs to 13 residues. CDR1 and CDR2 (germline): LGHDT, YNNKEL (reference sequence). V lost 4 bases and J 4 bases, leaving 10 bases between the germline ends. CDR3 in amino acids: CASSLQSGYGYTF. The DNA for the CDR3 is TGTGCCAGCAGCCTCCAGTCTGGCTATGGCTACACCTTC.

This clone has a single count. The rearrangement uses TRBV7-8 and TRBJ1-4, with D tentatively TRBD1 (5 bases). This CDR3 is built from 15 residues. The germline V gene encodes CDR1 SGHVS and CDR2 FQNEAQ. The V end was cut by 4 bases, the J end by 2 bases, with 11 bases between. CDR3 bases: TGTGCCAGCAGCTCGACCAGGGATACTAATGAAAAACTGTTTTTT. It yields the protein CASSSTRDTNEKLFF.

The rearrangement links TRBV5-1 to TRBJ2-7, with 9 bases aligning to TRBD2. The germline CDR1 and CDR2 sequences are SGHRS and YFSETQ. This CDR3 region has 18 residues. V dropped 0 bases and J dropped 5; count of bases not matched to a gene: 15. As DNA, the CDR3 is TGCGCCAGCAGCTTGGATACTAGCGGGCGTAACCTTTACGACGAGCAGTACTTC. It yields the protein CASSLDTSGRNLYDEQYF.

The chain joins TRBV2 to TRBJ1-5; 8 positions agree with TRBD1. The V gene end was trimmed by 1 base and the J gene end by 5 bases; junction bases not matched to a gene: 4. This CDR3 spans 15 amino acids. Germline-derived CDR1 and CDR2 are SNHLY and FYNNEI. The CDR3 is CASSEEPGGYQPQHF. The CDR3, as DNA: TGTGCCAGCAGTGAAGAACCAGGGGGCTATCAGCCCCAGCATTTT.

This rearrangement joins TRBV5-4 to TRBJ2-1, with 7 bases aligning to TRBD1. V lost 3 bases, J lost 5 bases, and 11 bases stayed unmatched. The CDR3 sequence is 16 residues long. Germline CDR1 SGHNT, CDR2 YYREEE (reference sequence). The chain's CDR3 is CASSSHPDRDHNEQFF. CDR3 coding DNA: TGTGCCAGCAGCTCTCACCCAGACAGGGACCACAATGAGCAGTTCTTC.

This chain's CDR3 is CASSYSRSAPYQYF. The CDR3 DNA is TGTGCCAGCAGTTACTCGAGAAGCGCTCCTTACCAGTATTTT. V gene TRBV6-5 combines with J gene TRBJ2-3; D call uncertain. Trimming took 0 bases from V and 12 from J, leaving 16 bases between them. CDR1 is MNHEY and CDR2 is SVGAGI in the germline V gene. The CDR3 has 14 residues.